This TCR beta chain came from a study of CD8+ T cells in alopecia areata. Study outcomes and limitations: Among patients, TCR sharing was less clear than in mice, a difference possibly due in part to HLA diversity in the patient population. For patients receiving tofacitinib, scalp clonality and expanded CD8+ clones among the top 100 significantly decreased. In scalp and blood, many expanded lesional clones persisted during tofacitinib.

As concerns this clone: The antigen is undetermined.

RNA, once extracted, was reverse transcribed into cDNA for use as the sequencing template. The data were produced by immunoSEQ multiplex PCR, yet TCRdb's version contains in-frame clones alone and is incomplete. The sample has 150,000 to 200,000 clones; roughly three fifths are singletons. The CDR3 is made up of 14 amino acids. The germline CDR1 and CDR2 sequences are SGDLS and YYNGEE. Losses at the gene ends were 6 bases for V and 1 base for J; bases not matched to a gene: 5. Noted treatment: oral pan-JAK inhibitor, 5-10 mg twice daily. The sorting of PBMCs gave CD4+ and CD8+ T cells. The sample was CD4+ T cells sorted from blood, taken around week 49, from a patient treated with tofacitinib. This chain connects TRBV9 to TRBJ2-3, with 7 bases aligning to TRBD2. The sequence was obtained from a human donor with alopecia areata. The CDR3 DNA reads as TGTGCCAGCACGGGCGGGGGTCGCACAGATACGCAGTATTTT. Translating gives CASTGGGRTDTQYF.